This entry features one T cell receptor beta chain sequence. The data originate from a study of T cell changes during pregnancy in multiple sclerosis. The data were produced by immunoSEQ multiplex PCR, yet TCRdb's version contains in-frame clones alone and is incomplete. The sample includes around 66,000 clones, roughly 90% seen only once; the top ten take less than 4%. This CDR3 is 15 amino acids long. V was clipped by 3 bases and J by 2 bases; unmatched bases: 4. Per the germline V gene, CDR1 is SGHNT and CDR2 is YENEEA. The chain joins TRBV11-3 to TRBJ2-7, with TRBD2 identical over 10 bases. The material was peripheral blood, obtained in the first trimester of pregnancy. The sequence was obtained from a female donor in good health, enrolled as a control in a pregnancy study. The CDR3 here is CASSLKAGGTYEQYF. CDR3 sequence (DNA): TGTGCCAGCAGCTTGAAAGCGGGAGGGACCTACGAGCAGTACTTC.